A single T cell receptor (beta chain) is shown here with its context. The record originates from a study of T cell changes during pregnancy in multiple sclerosis. The CDR3 consists of 15 residues. V lost 2 bases, J lost 4 bases, and 4 bases stayed unmatched. Germline CDR1 SGHRS, CDR2 YFSETQ. Sequencing was performed with immunoSEQ multiplex PCR; in TCRdb, only in-frame clones are kept and a portion is missing. The sample records some 55,000 clones, just under 90% being singletons. This clonotype was obtained from a human donor whose cells served as feeder cells for cultures in a pregnancy study. This sequence joins TRBV5-1 and TRBJ1-1; TRBD1 agrees at 11 bases. Material: peripheral blood from another person, used as feeder cells. CDR3 loop: CASSFTGQGGTEAFF. CDR3 bases: TGCGCCAGCAGCTTCACGGGACAGGGGGGCACTGAAGCTTTCTTT.